The clone carrying this TCR beta chain was found once. No antigen is known for it. Only in-frame clones appear in the TCRdb table, and some are missing; sequencing was by immunoSEQ multiplex PCR. The sample has about 120,000 clones, 85% to 90% seen once. The sample originates from a study of T cell responses to AZD1222 COVID-19 vaccine. Study conclusions and caveats: Repertoires were obtained only post-peak T cell response.

Germline V gene sequence: CDR1 LNHDA, CDR2 SQIVND (reference sequence). This CDR3 is 16 amino acids long. Trimming removed 7 bases at V and 2 bases at J, with 18 bases between. The specimen comprised peripheral blood, sampled 28 days after the second AZD1222 dose. This clonotype originated in an adult who received the AZD1222 COVID-19 vaccine. The rearrangement joins TRBV19 to TRBJ1-3; maybe TRBD1 (5 bases). The CDR3 reads CASISGRLRAGNTIYF. DNA for the CDR3: TGTGCCAGTATTTCGGGACGCCTTCGGGCTGGAAACACCATATATTTT.